The entry that follows covers one T cell receptor beta chain sequence. The entry originates in a study of blood T cells in healthy people across ages. Primed by a sample-barcoded 5' primer and a J-beta primer mix, a second PCR proceeded for about 6 to 12 cycles. MiXCR was run by TCRdb on the 5' RACE reads, yielding one entry per CDR3 protein. The sample carries hundreds of thousands of distinct CDR3 sequences, roughly 58% recorded once. V was clipped by 0 bases and J by 3 bases, with 9 bases between them. This CDR3 has 14 amino acids. Germline CDR1 reads SGDLS; CDR2 reads YYNGEE. This clonotype originated in a man aged 60 to 75 in good health. The gene calls are TRBV9 and TRBJ1-1; a possible D gene is TRBD1 (5 bases). Sequenced input: blood. This CDR3 is CASSVGRGDTEAFF. The CDR3 DNA reads as TGTGCCAGCAGCGTAGGGCGGGGCGACACTGAAGCTTTCTTT. Full variable domain (outside the CDR3, taken from reference TRBV9 and TRBJ1-1): DSGVTQTPKHLITATGQRVTLRCSPRSGDLSVYWYQQSLDQGLQFLIQYYNGEERAKGNILERFSAQQFPDLHSELNLSSLELGDSALYFCASSVGRGDTEAFFGQGTRLTVV.